This T cell receptor beta chain was retrieved from a study of metastatic and nonmetastatic thyroid tumors. For the study at large: Patients with malignant and benign thyroid disease provided blood and tumor or nodule tissue, whose repertoires were compared.

All patients were untreated before thyroid surgery. The germline V gene encodes CDR1 MNHNS and CDR2 SASEGT. V was trimmed by 7 bases and J by 8 bases, leaving 15 bases between them. The CDR3 contains 14 residues. This clone was picked up a small number of times. In the study's own analysis: Across clinicopathological groups, CDR3 differences served as the basis for building a distant-metastasis classifier for papillary thyroid cancer. MiXCR was used by TCRdb to re-call the PCR reads. The V and J calls and clone size are TCRdb's, not the authors'. Of 29,000 or so clones listed, 4% to 5% are singletons. Source material: blood. This receptor was taken from a female donor with papillary thyroid cancer or a benign thyroid nodule (not recorded which). Some clones in this sample may be carry-over from other donors' samples. The V and J genes are TRBV6-1 and TRBJ1-6; unclear D gene. The CDR3 reads CASTSEILHSPLHF. The CDR3 DNA reads TGTGCCAGCACGAGCGAGATCCTTCATTCACCCCTCCACTTT.